This entry is about one T cell receptor beta chain. Its antigen is as yet unknown. This specimen includes other DNA sequences encoding the same CDR3. The source of the sample is a study of shared clonotypes between healthy human individuals. Study-level points and caveats: What naive subsets generally showed was a larger estimated richness than memory subsets showed. The authors sampled blood alone, and tissue repertoires likely differ.

The donors were all Caucasian adults (living in Nashville, Tennessee). V lost 1 base, J lost 2 bases, and 5 bases stayed unmatched. The CDR3 consists of 16 residues. Germline V gene data show CDR1 as SGHRS and CDR2 as YFSETQ. Genomic DNA belonging to each subset was distributed in equal measure over several immunoSEQ plates. TCRdb keeps only in-frame clones here, not all; method: immunoSEQ multiplex PCR. This sample carries some 2,500,000 clones, 93% of them seen once, and the ten largest clones take 0.36%. This receptor was taken from a man younger than 30 in good health. Some clones in this sample may be carry-over from other donors' samples. Source material: naive CD4+ T cells from PBMCs. Sample subset: CD45RA+ positively selected. V usage is TRBV5-1 and J usage is TRBJ2-1, with 8 nucleotides matching TRBD2. The CDR3 DNA follows: TGCGCCAGCAGCTTGACCGTAGCGGGACCCTACAATGAGCAGTTCTTC. This sequence encodes CASSLTVAGPYNEQFF.